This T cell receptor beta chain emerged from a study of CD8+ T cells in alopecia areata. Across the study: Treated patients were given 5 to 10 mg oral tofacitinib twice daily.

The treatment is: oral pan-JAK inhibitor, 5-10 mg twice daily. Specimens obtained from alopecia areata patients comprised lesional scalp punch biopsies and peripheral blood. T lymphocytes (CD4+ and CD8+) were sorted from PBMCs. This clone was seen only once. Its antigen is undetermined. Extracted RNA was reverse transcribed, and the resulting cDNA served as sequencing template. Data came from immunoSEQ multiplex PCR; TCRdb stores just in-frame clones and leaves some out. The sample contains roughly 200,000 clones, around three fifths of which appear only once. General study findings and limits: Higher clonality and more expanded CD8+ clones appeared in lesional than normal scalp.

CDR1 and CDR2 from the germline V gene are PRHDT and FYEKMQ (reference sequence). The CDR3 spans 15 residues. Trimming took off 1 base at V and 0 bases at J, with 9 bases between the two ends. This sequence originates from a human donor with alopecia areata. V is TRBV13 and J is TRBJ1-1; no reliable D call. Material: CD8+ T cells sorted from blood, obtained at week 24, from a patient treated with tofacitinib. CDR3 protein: CASSLDRVMNTEAFF. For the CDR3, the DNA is TGTGCCAGCAGCTTAGATAGAGTGATGAACACTGAAGCTTTCTTT.